This T cell receptor (beta chain) is drawn from a study of T-cell memory formation after mild COVID-19. Study information: Largely, TCR clusters stayed within a single donor.

Study results and limitations: Researchers report contracting CD4+ clones mostly in CM and EM, with CD8+ clones in EMRA. Later expanders leaned CD4+, whereas clones that contracted between day 15 and 85 were balanced CD4/CD8. Pre-infection memory contained some responding clones, which suggested that cross-reactive memory had joined.

This clonotype was counted between two and nine times. Its antigen is unidentified. V shed 3 bases and J shed 7 bases, with 12 bases lying between them. The germline gives CDR1 KGHDR, CDR2 SFDVKD. The CDR3 extends over 14 amino acids. MiXCR, applied by TCRdb to the 5' RACE reads, yields one record per CDR3 protein. This table holds around 470,000 distinct CDR3 sequences, roughly 20% found once. The chain is built from TRBV24-1 and TRBJ2-1; D remains ambiguous. Sequences were obtained from PBMCs or a T cell subset sorted from them (not recorded which). The receptor was derived from an adult woman who had mild COVID-19 (a few samples of this study predate the infection). Cell type and time point are not known. The CDR3 here is CATSDAYPRNEQFF. The CDR3 bases are TGTGCCACCAGTGATGCCTACCCTAGGAATGAGCAGTTCTTC.